Each of the 18 T cell receptor beta chains below was sequenced from the same sample in a study of CD8 T cells in Susac syndrome. RNA in amounts of 0.5 to 1 ug was reverse transcribed with random hexamers. TCRdb re-analysed the immunoSEQ multiplex PCR reads in MiXCR, keeping a single row per CDR3 protein. This table has 95,000 to 150,000 distinct CDR3 sequences, about 93% appearing once. Sequencing was performed on CD8+ T cells from PBMCs. Every receptor here comes from a human donor with Susac syndrome.

This rearrangement joins TRBV6-5 to TRBJ2-5; 7 bases align to TRBD1. There are 15 residues in the CDR3. Germline CDR1 reads MNHEY; CDR2 reads SVGAGI. J lost 2 bases, V lost 6 bases, and 9 bases had no gene match. CDR3: CASSNTGATQETQYF. The CDR3 DNA reads TGTGCCAGCAGCAATACAGGGGCGACTCAAGAGACCCAGTACTTC.

The rearrangement uses TRBV5-1 and TRBJ1-1, with TRBD1 matching 10 bases. J lost 4 bases, V lost 0 bases, and 6 bases had no gene match. There are 16 residues in the CDR3. Germline lookup yields CDR1 SGHRS and CDR2 YFSETQ. CDR3 protein: CASSLVGQGPGTEAFF. The CDR3 DNA reads TGCGCCAGCAGCTTGGTGGGACAGGGGCCGGGCACTGAAGCTTTCTTT.

The chain recombines TRBV19 with TRBJ2-1, with TRBD1 matching over 8 bases. This CDR3 has 14 amino acids. Germline V gene lookup returns CDR1 LNHDA and CDR2 SQIVND (reference sequence). The trim removed 7 bases at V and 5 bases at J, leaving 7 bases unmatched. CDR3 sequence reads: CASKTGTGDNEQFF. DNA for the CDR3: TGTGCCAGTAAAACCGGGACAGGAGACAATGAGCAGTTCTTC.

The chain uses TRBV19 and TRBJ1-1, with no clear D. There are 14 residues in the CDR3. The germline V gene has CDR1 LNHDA and CDR2 SQIVND (reference sequence). Trimming removed 3 bases at V and 1 base at J, with 9 bases between. The CDR3 region is CASSIPPGNTEAFF. The CDR3 bases are TGTGCCAGTAGTATTCCCCCCGGGAACACTGAAGCTTTCTTT.

J is TRBJ1-1 and V is TRBV12-5; weak D call: TRBD1 (5 bases). Looked up from germline, CDR1 is LGHNT and CDR2 is FRNRAP. V was clipped by 6 bases and J by 1 base, with 12 bases between them. This CDR3 comprises 14 residues. The CDR3 nucleotides are TGTGCTAGTGGGTTCGGGACGGGGAACACTGAAGCTTTCTTT. Its protein product is CASGFGTGNTEAFF.

This clonotype appeared once. The chain recombines TRBV15 with TRBJ2-1, with D perhaps matching TRBD2 (5 bases). CDR1 and CDR2 from the germline V gene are LNHNV and YYDKDF (reference sequence). V lost 7 bases to trimming and J lost 4 bases, with 11 bases between them. CDR3 size: 13 residues. The CDR3 DNA reads as TGTGCCACCACCCCTCGGGGTTACAATGAGCAGTTCTTC. It specifies CATTPRGYNEQFF.

The rearrangement joins TRBV20-1 to TRBJ2-7, with TRBD1 matching 9 bases. CDR3 length equals 15 residues. Germline CDR1 and CDR2: DFQATT and SNEGSKA (reference sequence). The J segment lost 4 bases and the V segment lost 6 bases, leaving 13 bases of the junction unmatched. CDR3 nucleotide sequence: TGCAGTGCGAGCTGGGACAGGGTTCAGGGGTACGAGCAGTACTTC. Translating it yields CSASWDRVQGYEQYF.

V gene TRBV2 combines with J gene TRBJ2-1; D uncertain. V shed 6 bases and J shed 10 bases, with 16 bases lying between them. The CDR3 spans 13 residues. Per germline, CDR1 SNHLY and CDR2 FYNNEI. In nucleotides, the CDR3 is TGTGCCAGCAGGACCACAGATTTTTGGGAGCAGTTCTTC. It specifies CASRTTDFWEQFF. The full variable domain, completed using reference TRBV2 and TRBJ2-1, is EPEVTQTPSHQVTQMGQEVILRCVPISNHLYFYWYRQILGQKVEFLVSFYNNEISEKSEIFDDQFSVERPDGSNFTLKIRSTKLEDSAMYFCASRTTDFWEQFFGPGTRLTVL.

As DNA, the CDR3 is TGCAGCGTTGAAGATCGGAGGGAGTCGGCTTACGAGCAGTACTTC. Encoded protein: CSVEDRRESAYEQYF. This chain connects TRBV29-1 to TRBJ2-7, with D perhaps TRBD2 (6 bases). This CDR3 spans 15 amino acids. Germline lookup yields CDR1 SQVTM and CDR2 ANQGSEA. Trimming pared 0 bases from V and 4 bases from J, leaving 16 bases between.

The chain employs TRBV27 and TRBJ1-2, with D uncertain. CDR3 length equals 12 residues. V was pared by 4 bases and J by 8 bases, with 11 bases between. The germline CDR1 and CDR2 sequences are MNHEY and SMNVEV (reference sequence). The DNA of the CDR3 is TGTGCCAGCAGTTCGGGATCCCTCGGCTACACCTTC. Its protein product is CASSSGSLGYTF.

The CDR3 here is CASSVDTEGIGNTIYF. CDR3 bases: TGTGCCAGCAGTGTGGACACCGAGGGGATTGGAAACACCATATATTTT. The chain carries TRBV6-1 and TRBJ1-3, with D perhaps matching TRBD1 (5 bases). Trimming took 4 bases from V and 3 from J, leaving 16 bases between them. Germline V gives CDR1 MNHNS, CDR2 SASEGT. This CDR3 spans 16 amino acids.

J is TRBJ2-5 and V is TRBV27; 11 bases fit TRBD2. The V gene end was trimmed by 4 bases and the J gene end by 5 bases; junction bases not matched to a gene: 9. Per the germline V gene, CDR1 is MNHEY and CDR2 is SMNVEV (reference sequence). The CDR3 has 16 amino acids. CDR3 residues: CASSSIAGGIRETQYF. In nucleotides, the CDR3 is TGTGCCAGCAGTTCGATAGCGGGGGGGATCCGGGAGACCCAGTACTTC.

The sample holds one count of this clonotype. The chain recombines TRBV4-1 with TRBJ2-1; perhaps D is TRBD1 or TRBD2 (5 bases each). The V gene's germline CDR1 is MGHRA and CDR2 YSYEKL. Trimming took 3 bases from V and 8 from J, leaving 14 bases between them. The CDR3 contains 14 residues. The CDR3: CASSHLWGSDEQFF. CDR3 coding DNA: TGCGCCAGCAGCCACCTATGGGGGTCGGATGAGCAGTTCTTC.

CDR3 region: CASSAGTGAYEQYF. The CDR3 DNA reads TGTGCCAGTAGTGCAGGGACAGGGGCCTACGAGCAGTACTTC. The V gene is TRBV19, the J gene TRBJ2-7; 10 bases are a match to TRBD1. The CDR3 has 14 residues. V lost 5 bases and J lost 2; bases outside the gene matches: 3. Germline CDR1 and CDR2: LNHDA and SQIVND (reference sequence).

The chain links TRBV4-1 to TRBJ1-5; 10 positions agree with TRBD1. With 0 bases clipped from V and 4 bases from J, the junction kept 3 bases outside the gene matches. The CDR3 extends over 16 amino acids. The germline CDR1 and CDR2 sequences are MGHRA and YSYEKL. CDR3 loop: CASSQEPGQGNQPQHF. Here the CDR3 DNA reads TGCGCCAGCAGCCAAGAGCCGGGACAGGGGAATCAGCCCCAGCATTTT.

V and J are TRBV27 and TRBJ1-6; D is unclear. The length of the CDR3 is 18 residues. The V end lost 2 bases, the J end lost 8 bases, and 22 bases lay between the germline ends. Per germline, CDR1 MNHEY and CDR2 SMNVEV (reference sequence). The CDR3 DNA sequence: TGTGCCAGCAGTTTAGTCCTATGGGATACCCCTACTGATTCACCCCTCCACTTT. Protein sequence: CASSLVLWDTPTDSPLHF.

This chain uses TRBV9 with TRBJ2-5; TRBD2 is a possible D gene (6 bases). The V and J ends lost 7 bases and 3 bases respectively, with 16 bases between them. Per germline, CDR1 SGDLS and CDR2 YYNGEE. The CDR3 runs 14 residues. As DNA, the CDR3 is TGTGCCAGCGCGGAGGGGTTCGGGGAAGAGACCCAGTACTTC. Its protein product is CASAEGFGEETQYF. The variable domain in full, completed from reference TRBV9 and TRBJ2-5, reads DSGVTQTPKHLITATGQRVTLRCSPRSGDLSVYWYQQSLDQGLQFLIQYYNGEERAKGNILERFSAQQFPDLHSELNLSSLELGDSALYFCASAEGFGEETQYFGPGTRLLVL.

The chain carries TRBV13 and TRBJ1-1, with unresolved D. V was shortened by 4 bases and J by 0 bases, with 12 bases between the two germline ends. The CDR3 is made up of 15 amino acids. Germline CDR1 is PRHDT and CDR2 is FYEKMQ (reference sequence). The CDR3 loop reads CASSSPLALNTEAFF. CDR3 in DNA: TGTGCCAGCAGCTCCCCTCTAGCATTGAACACTGAAGCTTTCTTT.